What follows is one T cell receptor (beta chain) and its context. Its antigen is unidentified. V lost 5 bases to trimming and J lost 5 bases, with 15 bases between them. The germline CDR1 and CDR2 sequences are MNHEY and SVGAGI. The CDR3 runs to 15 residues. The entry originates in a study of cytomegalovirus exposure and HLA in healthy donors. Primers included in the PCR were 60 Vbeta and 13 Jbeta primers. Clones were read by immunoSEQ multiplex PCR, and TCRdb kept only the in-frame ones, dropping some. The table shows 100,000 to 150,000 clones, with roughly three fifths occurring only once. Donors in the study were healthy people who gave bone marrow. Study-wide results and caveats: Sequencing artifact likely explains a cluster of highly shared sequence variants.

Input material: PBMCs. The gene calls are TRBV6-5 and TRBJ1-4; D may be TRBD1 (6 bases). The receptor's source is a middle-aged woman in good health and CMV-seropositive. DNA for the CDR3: TGTGCCAGCAGTAACCAACAGGGTCTGAATGAAAAACTGTTTTTT. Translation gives CASSNQQGLNEKLFF.